This entry lists 18 T cell receptor beta chains sequenced from one sample in a study of cytomegalovirus exposure and HLA in healthy donors. PCR amplification relied on 60 Vbeta primers (plus 13 Jbeta primers). Clones were read by immunoSEQ multiplex PCR, and TCRdb kept only the in-frame ones, dropping some. The sample consists of 75,000 to 90,000 clones, over 70% of them appearing once. The specimen was PBMCs. The receptors derive from a man aged 25-45 years in good health and CMV-seropositive.

The rearrangement uses TRBV7-9 and TRBJ2-1, with 7 bases that match TRBD2. This CDR3 region has 16 residues. CDR1 is SEHNR, CDR2 FQNEAQ, per germline (reference sequence). V shed 5 bases, J shed 6 bases, and the junction held 13 bases outside the gene matches. The CDR3 sequence: CASSPSGGVGANEQFF. The CDR3 bases are TGTGCCAGCAGCCCTAGCGGAGGAGTCGGCGCCAATGAGCAGTTCTTC. Drawing the rest from reference TRBV7-9 and TRBJ2-1, the complete variable domain is DTGVSQNPRHKITKRGQNVTFRCDPISEHNRLYWYRQTLGQGPEFLTYFQNEAQLEKSRLLSDRFSAERPKGSFSTLEIQRTEQGDSAMYLCASSPSGGVGANEQFFGPGTRLTVL.

This sequence joins TRBV7-2 and TRBJ1-5; the D is unclear. Germline CDR1 reads SGHTA; CDR2 reads FQGNSA. V gave up 3 bases and J gave up 3 bases, with 15 bases separating them. The CDR3 runs 16 residues. This CDR3 is CASSFPPGGSNQPQHF. The CDR3 DNA is TGTGCCAGCAGCTTCCCCCCCGGCGGCTCCAATCAGCCCCAGCATTTT.

The V and J genes are TRBV7-2 and TRBJ2-7, with TRBD2 matching over 11 bases. Germline lookup yields CDR1 SGHTA and CDR2 FQGNSA. V was clipped by 1 base and J by 7 bases; unmatched bases: 6. This CDR3 spans 15 amino acids. CDR3 sequence reads: CASSLELAGVGEQYF. The CDR3 DNA follows: TGTGCCAGCAGCTTAGAACTAGCGGGAGTGGGGGAGCAGTACTTC.

The chain has TRBV5-1 and TRBJ2-1; a possible D gene is TRBD2 (5 bases). The CDR3 is made up of 15 amino acids. Per germline, CDR1 SGHRS and CDR2 YFSETQ. V lost 0 bases, J lost 10 bases, and 17 bases lay in between. CDR3 nucleotide sequence: TGCGCCAGCAGCTTGGCCGTGTTGGCGGGCCCCGAGCAGTTCTTC. Protein sequence: CASSLAVLAGPEQFF.

The CDR3 is CASSSSGGDEQYF. For the CDR3, the DNA is TGCGCCAGCAGCTCCTCAGGCGGGGACGAGCAGTACTTC. The rearrangement joins TRBV5-1 to TRBJ2-7; TRBD2 might be the D (6 bases). The V gene lost 3 bases and the J gene lost 5 bases, with 12 bases spanning the gap. Per germline, CDR1 SGHRS and CDR2 YFSETQ. The CDR3 totals 13 residues.

The chain couples TRBV6-6 to TRBJ1-1, with D perhaps TRBD1 (6 bases). This CDR3 comprises 15 residues. Germline V gene data show CDR1 as MNHNY and CDR2 as SVGAGI (reference sequence). Trimming shortened V by 0 bases and J by 3 bases, and 11 bases separated the two germline ends. The CDR3 is CASSYSTGMYTEAFF. The CDR3 DNA follows: TGTGCCAGCAGTTACTCAACAGGGATGTACACTGAAGCTTTCTTT.

The chain couples TRBV6-5 to TRBJ1-2; 7 bases are a match to TRBD1. Germline V gene data show CDR1 as MNHEY and CDR2 as SVGAGI. The junction had 3 bases not matched to a gene; V was cut back by 0 bases and J by 5 bases. The CDR3 contains 14 residues. CDR3: CASSYSGQLYGYTF. DNA of the CDR3: TGTGCCAGCAGTTACTCGGGACAGCTTTATGGCTACACCTTC.

Only a few counts were recorded for this clone. Germline is not matched at one junction end, which may reflect a read error. This chain connects TRBV4-2 to TRBJ1-2; 7 bases are a match to TRBD1. The germline V gene has CDR1 LGHNA and CDR2 YNFKEQ. CDR3 length: 13 amino acids. CDR3 sequence: CASSQQGDYGYPF. As DNA, the CDR3 is TGTGCCAGCAGCCAGCAGGGGGATTATGGCTACCCCTTC.

The chain carries TRBV6-1 and TRBJ1-2; perhaps TRBD1 as D (6 bases). This CDR3 spans 15 amino acids. Germline CDR1 reads MNHNS; CDR2 reads SASEGT. Trimming cost V 7 bases and J 5 bases, with 20 bases left between them. The CDR3 sequence is CASKEAGVFPYGYTF. The CDR3 DNA is TGTGCCAGCAAGGAAGCAGGGGTGTTTCCGTATGGCTACACCTTC.

V usage is TRBV15 and J usage is TRBJ2-7, with D perhaps matching TRBD1 (6 bases). Germline V gene lookup returns CDR1 LNHNV and CDR2 YYDKDF (reference sequence). V was trimmed by 5 bases and J by 4 bases, leaving 9 bases between them. This CDR3 has 12 residues. The CDR3: CATSRDRYEQYF. CDR3 DNA: TGTGCCACCAGCCGCGACAGGTACGAGCAGTACTTC.

The chain links TRBV27 to TRBJ2-7, with 9 bases lining up with TRBD2. The CDR3 consists of 19 residues. Losses at the gene ends were 2 bases for V and 3 bases for J; bases not matched to a gene: 17. The germline gives CDR1 MNHEY, CDR2 SMNVEV (reference sequence). CDR3 amino acids: CASSLRALAGLRGLYEQYF. CDR3 nucleotide sequence: TGTGCCAGCAGTTTAAGGGCGCTAGCGGGATTGCGAGGACTCTACGAGCAGTACTTC.

The chain couples TRBV5-1 to TRBJ1-2; TRBD1 aligns across 8 bases. Germline lookup yields CDR1 SGHRS and CDR2 YFSETQ. The CDR3 has 15 residues. The V and J ends lost 4 bases and 4 bases, in that order; junction bases with no gene match: 9. CDR3 sequence reads: CASSAEGQDFYGYTF. CDR3 bases: TGCGCCAGCAGCGCTGAGGGACAGGACTTCTATGGCTACACCTTC.

The chain links TRBV6-1 to TRBJ1-5; no reliable D call. CDR3 length: 15 residues. Trimming left V 4 bases short and J 2 bases short, with 12 bases between. The germline gives CDR1 MNHNS, CDR2 SASEGT. CDR3 nucleotides: TGTGCCAGCAGTGGCCTTCTCGCGGGCAATCAGCCCCAGCATTTT. Encoded protein: CASSGLLAGNQPQHF.

The genes are TRBV27 and TRBJ2-5, with 11 nucleotides matching TRBD1. V shed 7 bases and J 4 bases; nucleotides not matched to a gene: 8. The CDR3 extends over 15 amino acids. The germline V gene has CDR1 MNHEY and CDR2 SMNVEV (reference sequence). The CDR3 reads CASTTWTGGLETQYF. The DNA of the CDR3 is TGTGCCAGCACCACTTGGACAGGGGGCTTAGAGACCCAGTACTTC.

This clone was seen once. The junction and the germline gene differ at one end; a read error may be behind it. The chain employs TRBV25-1 and TRBJ1-5; TRBD1 aligns across 7 bases. CDR1 is MGHDK, CDR2 SYGVNS, per germline. The CDR3 spans 16 residues. This CDR3 reads CASSELETGFNQPQNF. DNA for the CDR3: TGTGCCAGCAGTGAATTAGAGACAGGGTTTAATCAGCCCCAGAATTTT. Using reference TRBV25-1 and TRBJ1-5 for the parts outside the CDR3, the full variable domain is EADIYQTPRYLVIGTGKKITLECSQTMGHDKMYWYQQDPGMELHLIHYSYGVNSTEKGDLSSESTVSRIRTEHFPLTLESARPSHTSQYLCASSELETGFNQPQNFGDGTRLSIL.

The gene calls are TRBV7-2 and TRBJ2-7, with unresolved D. This CDR3 is 18 amino acids long. V was pared by 0 bases and J by 0 bases, with 18 bases between. Germline CDR1 reads SGHTA; CDR2 reads FQGNSA. The chain's CDR3 is CASSLASSPYSRSYEQYF. In DNA form, the CDR3 reads TGTGCCAGCAGCTTAGCCTCTTCCCCTTACAGTCGCTCCTACGAGCAGTACTTC.

The chain recombines TRBV4-2 with TRBJ2-1; 9 bases are a match to TRBD2. J lost 4 bases, V lost 1 base, and 11 bases had no gene match. This CDR3 comprises 18 residues. Germline lookup yields CDR1 LGHNA and CDR2 YNFKEQ. CDR3 nucleotides: TGTGCCAGCAGCCAAGTCAATAGCGGGAGTTTTCGATACAATGAGCAGTTCTTC. It yields the protein CASSQVNSGSFRYNEQFF.

The chain employs TRBV29-1 and TRBJ1-1; D ambiguous. The CDR3 is 12 amino acids. Germline V gene data show CDR1 as SQVTM and CDR2 as ANQGSEA. V was trimmed by 3 bases and J by 4 bases, leaving 9 bases between them. The CDR3: CSVEVRSTEAFF. The CDR3 region has the DNA TGCAGCGTTGAGGTTAGGAGCACTGAAGCTTTCTTT. The full variable domain, rest sourced from reference TRBV29-1 and TRBJ1-1, is SAVISQKPSRDICQRGTSLTIQCQVDSQVTMMFWYRQQPGQSLTLIATANQGSEATYESGFVIDKFPISRPNLTFSTLTVSNMSPEDSSIYLCSVEVRSTEAFFGQGTRLTVV.